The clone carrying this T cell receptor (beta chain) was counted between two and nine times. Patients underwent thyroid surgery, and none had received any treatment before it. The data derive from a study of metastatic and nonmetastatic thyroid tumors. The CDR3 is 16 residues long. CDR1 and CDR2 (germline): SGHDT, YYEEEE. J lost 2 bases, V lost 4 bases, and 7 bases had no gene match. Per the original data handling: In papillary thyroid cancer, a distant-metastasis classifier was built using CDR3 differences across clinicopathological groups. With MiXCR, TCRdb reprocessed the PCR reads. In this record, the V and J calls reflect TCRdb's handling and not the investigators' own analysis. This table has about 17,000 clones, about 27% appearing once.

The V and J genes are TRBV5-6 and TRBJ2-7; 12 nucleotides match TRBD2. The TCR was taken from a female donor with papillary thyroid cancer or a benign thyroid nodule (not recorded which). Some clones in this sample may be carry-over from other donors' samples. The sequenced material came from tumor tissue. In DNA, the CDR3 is TGTGCCAGCAGCGGACGGACTAGCGGGAAAACCTACGAGCAGTACTTC. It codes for CASSGRTSGKTYEQYF.